This T cell receptor (beta chain) derives from a study of tumor-infiltrating lymphocytes in primary liver carcinoma. Turning to the study itself: Patients diagnosed with primary liver carcinoma received treatment through surgical resection.

TCR beta cDNA was prepared out of 500 ng total RNA by means of a constant-region primer. Three-round nested multiplex PCR performed with slightly modified ARM-PCR produced the TCR beta libraries. TCRdb called the multiplex PCR reads again in MiXCR, with one record for every CDR3 protein. The table records hundreds of thousands of distinct CDR3 sequences, approximately 54% of them present only once. Unsorted whole blood yielded the blood RNA, and germline DNA was also extracted. The sample was peripheral blood. The receptor was derived from a woman in her twenties or thirties with primary liver carcinoma and hepatitis B virus infection.

CDR3 in amino acids: CASSREPSVRSGDYTF. The CDR3 DNA follows: TGCGCCAGCAGCCGAGAGCCGTCGGTCAGGTCTGGGGACTACACCTTC. The chain employs TRBV4-3 and TRBJ1-2, with no clear D. Trimming took 4 bases from V and 10 from J, leaving 25 bases between them. Germline values: CDR1 LGHNA, CDR2 YSLEER. The CDR3 covers 16 residues.